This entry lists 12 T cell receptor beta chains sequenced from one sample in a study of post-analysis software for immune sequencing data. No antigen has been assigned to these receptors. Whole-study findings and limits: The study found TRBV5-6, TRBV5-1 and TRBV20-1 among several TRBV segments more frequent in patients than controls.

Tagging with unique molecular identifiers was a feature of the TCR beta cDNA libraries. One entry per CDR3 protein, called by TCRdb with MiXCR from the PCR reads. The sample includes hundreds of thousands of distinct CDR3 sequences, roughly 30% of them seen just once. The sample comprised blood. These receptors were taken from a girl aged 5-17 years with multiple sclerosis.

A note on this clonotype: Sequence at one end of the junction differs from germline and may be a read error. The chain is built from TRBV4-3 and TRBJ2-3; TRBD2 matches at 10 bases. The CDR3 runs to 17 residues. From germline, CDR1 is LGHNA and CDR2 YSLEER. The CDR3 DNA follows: TGCGCCAGCAGCCACGCACGGGGACTAGCGAGCATAGATACGCAGTATTTT. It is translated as CASSHARGLASIDTQYF.

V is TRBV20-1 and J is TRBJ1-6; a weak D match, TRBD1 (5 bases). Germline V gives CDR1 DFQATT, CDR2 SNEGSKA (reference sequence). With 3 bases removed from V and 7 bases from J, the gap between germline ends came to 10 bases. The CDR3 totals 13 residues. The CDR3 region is CSARWQGNSPLHF. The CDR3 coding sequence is TGCAGTGCTAGGTGGCAGGGAAATTCACCCCTCCACTTT.

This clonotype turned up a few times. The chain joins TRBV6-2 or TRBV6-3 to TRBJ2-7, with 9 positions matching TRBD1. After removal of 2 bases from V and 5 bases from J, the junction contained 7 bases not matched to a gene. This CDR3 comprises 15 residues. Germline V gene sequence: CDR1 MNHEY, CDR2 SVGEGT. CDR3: CASSYKGTGRNEQYF. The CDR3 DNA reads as TGTGCCAGCAGTTACAAAGGGACAGGGCGGAACGAGCAGTACTTC.

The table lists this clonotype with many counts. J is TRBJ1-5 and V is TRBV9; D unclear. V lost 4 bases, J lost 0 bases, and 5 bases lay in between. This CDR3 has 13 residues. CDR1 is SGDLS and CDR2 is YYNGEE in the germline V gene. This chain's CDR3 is CASSPGSNQPQHF. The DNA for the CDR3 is TGTGCCAGCAGCCCAGGTAGCAATCAGCCCCAGCATTTT.

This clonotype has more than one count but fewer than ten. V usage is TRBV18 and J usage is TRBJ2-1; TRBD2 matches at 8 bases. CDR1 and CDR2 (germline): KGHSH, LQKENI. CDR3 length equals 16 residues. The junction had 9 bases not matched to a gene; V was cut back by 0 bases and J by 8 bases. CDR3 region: CASSPPSSGNVDEQFF. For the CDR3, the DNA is TGTGCCAGCTCACCACCGAGTAGCGGGAATGTCGATGAGCAGTTCTTC.

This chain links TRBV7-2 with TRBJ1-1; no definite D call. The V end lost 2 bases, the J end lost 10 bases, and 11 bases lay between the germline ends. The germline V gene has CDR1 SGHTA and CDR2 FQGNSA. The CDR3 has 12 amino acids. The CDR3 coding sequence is TGTGCCAGCAGCTTAAGGGCCTCCCCAGCTTTCTTT. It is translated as CASSLRASPAFF.

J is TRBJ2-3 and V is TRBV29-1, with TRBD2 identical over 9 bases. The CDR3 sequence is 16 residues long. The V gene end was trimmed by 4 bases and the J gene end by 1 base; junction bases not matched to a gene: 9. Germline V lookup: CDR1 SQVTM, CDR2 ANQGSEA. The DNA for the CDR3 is TGCAGCGTTGGAGTAGGGCGGACTAGCGGCACAGATACGCAGTATTTT. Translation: CSVGVGRTSGTDTQYF.

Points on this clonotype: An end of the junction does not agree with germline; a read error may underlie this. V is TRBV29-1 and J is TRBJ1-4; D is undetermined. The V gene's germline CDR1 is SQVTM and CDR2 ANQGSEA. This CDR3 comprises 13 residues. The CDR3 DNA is TGCAGCGTCGCTCCCTCAACTAATGAAAAACTGTATTTT. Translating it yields CSVAPSTNEKLYF.

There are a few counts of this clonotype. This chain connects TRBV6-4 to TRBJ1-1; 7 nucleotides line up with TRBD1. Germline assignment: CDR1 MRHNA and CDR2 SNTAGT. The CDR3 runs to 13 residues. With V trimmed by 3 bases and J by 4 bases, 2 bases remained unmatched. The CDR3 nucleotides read TGTGCCAGCAGTGAACACAGGGGCACTGAAGCTTTCTTT. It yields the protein CASSEHRGTEAFF.

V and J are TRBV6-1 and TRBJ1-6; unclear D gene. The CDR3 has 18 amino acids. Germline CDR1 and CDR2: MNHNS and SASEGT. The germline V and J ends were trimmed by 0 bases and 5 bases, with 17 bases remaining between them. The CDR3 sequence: CASSEATRRQSHNSPLHF. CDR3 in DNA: TGTGCCAGCAGTGAAGCGACCAGGAGGCAATCCCATAATTCACCCCTCCACTTT.

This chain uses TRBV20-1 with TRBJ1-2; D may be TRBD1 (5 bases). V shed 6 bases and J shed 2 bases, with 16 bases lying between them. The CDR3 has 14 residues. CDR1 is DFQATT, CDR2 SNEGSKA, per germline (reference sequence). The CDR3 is CSAREVGANYGYTF. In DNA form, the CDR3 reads TGCAGTGCCCGGGAGGTCGGGGCGAACTATGGCTACACCTTC.

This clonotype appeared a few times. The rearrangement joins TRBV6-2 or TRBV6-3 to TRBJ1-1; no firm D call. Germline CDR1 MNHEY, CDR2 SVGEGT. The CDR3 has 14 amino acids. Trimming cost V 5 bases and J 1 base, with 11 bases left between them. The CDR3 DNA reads TGTGCCAGCAGTACGACTTACCCGAACACTGAAGCTTTCTTT. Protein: CASSTTYPNTEAFF.